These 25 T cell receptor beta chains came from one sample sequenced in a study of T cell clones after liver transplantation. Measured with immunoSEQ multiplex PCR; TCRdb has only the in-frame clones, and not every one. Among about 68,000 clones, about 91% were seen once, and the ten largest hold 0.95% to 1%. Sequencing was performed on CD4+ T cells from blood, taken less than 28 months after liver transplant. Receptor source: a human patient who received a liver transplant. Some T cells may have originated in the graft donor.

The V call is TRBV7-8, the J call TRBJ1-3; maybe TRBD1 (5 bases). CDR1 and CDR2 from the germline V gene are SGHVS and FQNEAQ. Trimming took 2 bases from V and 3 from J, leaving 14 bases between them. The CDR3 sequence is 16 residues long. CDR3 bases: TGTGCCAGCAGCTTATCAAGGGGACTTGGTGGAAACACCATATATTTT. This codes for CASSLSRGLGGNTIYF.

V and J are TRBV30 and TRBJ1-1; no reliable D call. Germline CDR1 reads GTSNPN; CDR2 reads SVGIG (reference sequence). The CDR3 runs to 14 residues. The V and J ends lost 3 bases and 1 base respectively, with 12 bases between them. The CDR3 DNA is TGTGCCTGGAGCCACCACGGGCAGAACACTGAAGCTTTCTTT. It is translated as CAWSHHGQNTEAFF. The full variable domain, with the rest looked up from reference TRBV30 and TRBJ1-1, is SQTIHQWPATLVQPVGSPLSLECTVEGTSNPNLYWYRQAAGRGLQLLFYSVGIGQISSEVPQNLSASRPQDRQFILSSKKLLLSDSGFYLCAWSHHGQNTEAFFGQGTRLTVV.

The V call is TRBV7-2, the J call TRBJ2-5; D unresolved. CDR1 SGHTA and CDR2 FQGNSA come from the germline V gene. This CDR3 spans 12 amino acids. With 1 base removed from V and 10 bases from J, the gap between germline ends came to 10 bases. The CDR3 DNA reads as TGTGCCAGCAGCTTAGTTAGTGGGGACCAGTACTTC. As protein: CASSLVSGDQYF.

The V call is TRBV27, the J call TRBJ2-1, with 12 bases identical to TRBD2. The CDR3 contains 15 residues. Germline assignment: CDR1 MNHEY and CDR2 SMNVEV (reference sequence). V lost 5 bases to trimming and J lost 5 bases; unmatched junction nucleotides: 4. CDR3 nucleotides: TGTGCCAGCAGTCATTGGACTAGCGGGGACAATGAGCAGTTCTTC. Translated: CASSHWTSGDNEQFF.

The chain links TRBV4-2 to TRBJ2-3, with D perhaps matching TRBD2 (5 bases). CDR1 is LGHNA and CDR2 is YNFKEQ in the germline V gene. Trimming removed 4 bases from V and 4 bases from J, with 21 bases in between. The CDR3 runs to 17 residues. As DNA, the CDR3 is TGTGCCAGCAGCCGGACGCTCGCTAGCCCGCCGGCAGATACGCAGTATTTT. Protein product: CASSRTLASPPADTQYF.

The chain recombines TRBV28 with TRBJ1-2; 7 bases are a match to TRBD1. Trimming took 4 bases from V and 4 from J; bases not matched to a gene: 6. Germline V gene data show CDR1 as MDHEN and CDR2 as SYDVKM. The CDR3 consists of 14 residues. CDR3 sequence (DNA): TGTGCCAGCAGTTGGGAGACAGGGATCTATGGCTACACCTTC. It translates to CASSWETGIYGYTF.

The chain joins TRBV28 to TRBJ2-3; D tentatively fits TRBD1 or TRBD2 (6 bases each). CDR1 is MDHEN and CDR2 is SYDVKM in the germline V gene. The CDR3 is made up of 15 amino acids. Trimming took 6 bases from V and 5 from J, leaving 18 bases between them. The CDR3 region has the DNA TGTGCCAGCAGCCTGGGCGGCGGGACACTAGATACGCAGTATTTT. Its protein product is CASSLGGGTLDTQYF.

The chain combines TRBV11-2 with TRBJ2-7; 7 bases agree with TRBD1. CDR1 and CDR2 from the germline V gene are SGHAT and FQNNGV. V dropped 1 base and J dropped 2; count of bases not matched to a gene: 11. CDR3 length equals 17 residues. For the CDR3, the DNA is TGTGCCAGCAGCTTAGCCCCCTGGACAGGAATCCCCTACGAGCAGTACTTC. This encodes CASSLAPWTGIPYEQYF.

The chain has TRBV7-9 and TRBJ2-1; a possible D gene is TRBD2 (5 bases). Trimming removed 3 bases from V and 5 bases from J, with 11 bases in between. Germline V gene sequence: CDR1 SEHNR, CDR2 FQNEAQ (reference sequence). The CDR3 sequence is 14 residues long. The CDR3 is CASSLNTGNNEQFF. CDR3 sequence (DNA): TGTGCCAGCAGCTTGAATACGGGGAACAATGAGCAGTTCTTC.

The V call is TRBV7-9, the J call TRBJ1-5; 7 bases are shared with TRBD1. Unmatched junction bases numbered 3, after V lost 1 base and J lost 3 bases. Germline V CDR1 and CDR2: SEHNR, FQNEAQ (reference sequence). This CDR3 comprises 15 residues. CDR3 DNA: TGTGCCAGCAGCTTAGAAGGGGGCCTCAATCAGCCCCAGCATTTT. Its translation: CASSLEGGLNQPQHF.

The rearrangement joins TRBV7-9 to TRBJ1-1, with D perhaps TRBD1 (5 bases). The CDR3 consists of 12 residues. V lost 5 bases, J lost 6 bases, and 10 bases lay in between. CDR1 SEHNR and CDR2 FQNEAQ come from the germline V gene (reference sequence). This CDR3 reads CASSPVGAEAFF. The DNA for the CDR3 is TGTGCCAGCAGCCCCGTAGGGGCTGAAGCTTTCTTT.

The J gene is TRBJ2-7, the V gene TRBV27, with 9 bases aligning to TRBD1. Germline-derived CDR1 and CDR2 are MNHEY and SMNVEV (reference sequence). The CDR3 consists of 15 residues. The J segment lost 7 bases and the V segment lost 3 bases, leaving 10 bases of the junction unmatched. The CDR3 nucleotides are TGTGCCAGCAGTTTCGGGACAGGGACTCTGATAGAGCAGTACTTC. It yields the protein CASSFGTGTLIEQYF.

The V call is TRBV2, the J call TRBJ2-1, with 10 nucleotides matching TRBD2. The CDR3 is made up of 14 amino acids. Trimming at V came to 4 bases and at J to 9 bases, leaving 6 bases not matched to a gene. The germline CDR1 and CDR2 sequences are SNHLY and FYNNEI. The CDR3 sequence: CASSVVEREGEQFF. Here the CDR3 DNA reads TGTGCCAGCAGTGTGGTGGAGCGGGAGGGTGAGCAGTTCTTC.

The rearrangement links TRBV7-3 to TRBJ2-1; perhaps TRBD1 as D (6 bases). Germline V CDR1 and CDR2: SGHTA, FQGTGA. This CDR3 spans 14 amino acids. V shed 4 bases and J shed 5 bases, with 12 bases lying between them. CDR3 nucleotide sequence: TGTGCCAGCAGCTCGTCGACAGGAGACAATGAGCAGTTCTTC. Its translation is CASSSSTGDNEQFF.

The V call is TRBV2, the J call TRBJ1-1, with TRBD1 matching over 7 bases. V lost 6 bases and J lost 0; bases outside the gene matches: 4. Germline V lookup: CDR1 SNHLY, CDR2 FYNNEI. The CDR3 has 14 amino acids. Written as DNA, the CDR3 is TGTGCCAGCAGCGGGGACAGAATGAACACTGAAGCTTTCTTT. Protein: CASSGDRMNTEAFF.

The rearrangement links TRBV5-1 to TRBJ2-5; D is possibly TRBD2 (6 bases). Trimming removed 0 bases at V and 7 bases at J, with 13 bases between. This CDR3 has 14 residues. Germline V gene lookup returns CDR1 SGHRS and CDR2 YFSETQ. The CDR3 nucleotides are TGCGCCAGCAGCTTGGCCTGGGACTCGGGGACCCAGTACTTC. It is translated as CASSLAWDSGTQYF. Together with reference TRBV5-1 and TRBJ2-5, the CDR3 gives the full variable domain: KAGVTQTPRYLIKTRGQQVTLSCSPISGHRSVSWYQQTPGQGLQFLFEYFSETQRNKGNFPGRFSGRQFSNSRSEMNVSTLELGDSALYLCASSLAWDSGTQYFGPGTRLLVL.

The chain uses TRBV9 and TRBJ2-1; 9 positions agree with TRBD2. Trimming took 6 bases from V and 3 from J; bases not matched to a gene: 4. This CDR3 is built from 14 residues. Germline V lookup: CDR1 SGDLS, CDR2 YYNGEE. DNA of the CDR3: TGTGCCAGCACCTGGACTAGCGTCTACAATGAGCAGTTCTTC. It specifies CASTWTSVYNEQFF. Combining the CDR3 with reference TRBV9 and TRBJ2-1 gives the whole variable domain DSGVTQTPKHLITATGQRVTLRCSPRSGDLSVYWYQQSLDQGLQFLIQYYNGEERAKGNILERFSAQQFPDLHSELNLSSLELGDSALYFCASTWTSVYNEQFFGPGTRLTVL.

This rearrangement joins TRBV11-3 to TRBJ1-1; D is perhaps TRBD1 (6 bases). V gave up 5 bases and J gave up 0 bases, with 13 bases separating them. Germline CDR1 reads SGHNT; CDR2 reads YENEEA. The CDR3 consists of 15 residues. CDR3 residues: CASSRGLVMNTEAFF. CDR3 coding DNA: TGTGCCAGCAGCCGGGGGCTGGTGATGAACACTGAAGCTTTCTTT.

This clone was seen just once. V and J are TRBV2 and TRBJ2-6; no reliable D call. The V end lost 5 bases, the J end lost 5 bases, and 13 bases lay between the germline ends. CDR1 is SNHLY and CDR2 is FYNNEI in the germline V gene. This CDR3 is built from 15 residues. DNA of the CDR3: TGTGCCAGCAGTCCGATACAAAGTCGGGCCAACGTCCTGACTTTC. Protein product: CASSPIQSRANVLTF.

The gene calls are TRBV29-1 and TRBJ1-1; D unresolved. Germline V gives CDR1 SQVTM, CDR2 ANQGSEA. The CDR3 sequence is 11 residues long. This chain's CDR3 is CCGRSNTEAFF. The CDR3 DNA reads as TGCTGCGGACGTTCGAACACTGAAGCTTTCTTT. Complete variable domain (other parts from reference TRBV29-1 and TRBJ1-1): SAVISQKPSRDICQRGTSLTIQCQVDSQVTMMFWYRQQPGQSLTLIATANQGSEATYESGFVIDKFPISRPNLTFSTLTVSNMSPEDSSIYLCCGRSNTEAFFGQGTRLTVV.

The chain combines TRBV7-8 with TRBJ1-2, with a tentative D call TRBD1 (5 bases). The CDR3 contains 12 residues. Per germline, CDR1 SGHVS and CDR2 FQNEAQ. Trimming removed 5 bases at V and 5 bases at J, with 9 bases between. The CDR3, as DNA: TGTGCCAGCAGCAACCGACAGTATGGCTACACCTTC. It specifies CASSNRQYGYTF.

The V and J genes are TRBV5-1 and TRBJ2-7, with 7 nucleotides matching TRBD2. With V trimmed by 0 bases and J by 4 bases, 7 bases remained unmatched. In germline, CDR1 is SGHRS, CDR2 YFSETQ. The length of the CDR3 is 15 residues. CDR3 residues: CASSLEAGAGYEQYF. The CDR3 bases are TGCGCCAGCAGCTTGGAGGCGGGAGCAGGGTACGAGCAGTACTTC.

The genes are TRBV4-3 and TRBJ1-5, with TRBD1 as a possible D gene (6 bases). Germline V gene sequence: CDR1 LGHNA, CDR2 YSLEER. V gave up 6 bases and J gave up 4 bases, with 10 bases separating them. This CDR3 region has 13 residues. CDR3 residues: CASSRQVNQPQHF. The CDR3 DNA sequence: TGCGCCAGCAGTCGACAGGTAAATCAGCCCCAGCATTTT.

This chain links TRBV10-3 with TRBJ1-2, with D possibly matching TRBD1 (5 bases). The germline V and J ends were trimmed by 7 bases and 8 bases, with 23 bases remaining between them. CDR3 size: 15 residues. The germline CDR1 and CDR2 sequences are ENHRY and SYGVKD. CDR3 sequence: CAITRDPGGSWGYTF. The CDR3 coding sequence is TGTGCCATCACCCGGGACCCAGGAGGATCTTGGGGCTACACCTTC.

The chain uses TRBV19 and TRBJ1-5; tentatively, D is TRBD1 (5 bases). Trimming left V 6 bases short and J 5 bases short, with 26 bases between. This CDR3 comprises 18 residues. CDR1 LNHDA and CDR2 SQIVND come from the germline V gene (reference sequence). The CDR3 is CASSPGGRSSEGDQPQHF. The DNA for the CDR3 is TGTGCCAGTAGCCCTGGGGGACGCAGCTCCGAAGGGGATCAGCCCCAGCATTTT.